This T cell receptor (beta chain) emerged from a study of beta chain features in type 1 diabetes. This clone was observed a handful of times. Sequenced material consisted of expressed TCRB transcripts (all of the isolated RNA was reverse transcribed). Sequencing used immunoSEQ multiplex PCR; TCRdb keeps in-frame clones, though not all of them. The sample lists roughly 610,000 clones, roughly a sixth occurring once. The germline V gene encodes CDR1 SGHAT and CDR2 FQDESV (reference sequence). V was clipped by 1 base and J by 0 bases, with 7 bases between them. This CDR3 is built from 15 residues. The sequenced sample was naive CD4+ T cells from blood. The chain combines TRBV11-1 with TRBJ2-4, with D tentatively TRBD1 (6 bases). This sequence originates from a man aged 18 to 30 in good health. The CDR3 spells CASSLGTVAKNIQYF. Written as DNA, the CDR3 is TGTGCCAGCAGCTTAGGGACAGTAGCCAAAAACATTCAGTACTTC.